The clone carrying this T cell receptor beta chain appeared a few times. Its antigen is undetermined. This record belongs to a study of T-cell memory formation after mild COVID-19. With V trimmed by 3 bases and J by 0 bases, 10 bases remained unmatched. The CDR3 has 19 residues. Germline assignment: CDR1 KGHSH and CDR2 LQKENI. TCRdb redid the calling of the 5' RACE reads with MiXCR, one entry per CDR3 protein. The profile shows under 400,000 distinct CDR3 sequences, more than 20% of them singletons. Study-level results: Memory from before infection featured some responding clones, which suggests cross-reactive memory joined. Clones that got smaller from day 15 to 85 had even CD4/CD8, while clones growing later tipped toward CD4+. CD4+ contracting clones were found mainly in CM and EM, and CD8+ ones in EMRA. What remained unconfirmed was the SARS-CoV-2 specificity of second-wave clones peaking on day 37.

Sequencing was performed on PBMCs or a T cell subset sorted from them (not recorded which). This clonotype was obtained from an adult woman who had mild COVID-19 (a few samples of this study predate the infection). Cell type and time point are not known. The chain has TRBV18 and TRBJ2-1, with 11 bases aligning to TRBD2. The DNA for the CDR3 is TGTGCCAGCTCACCCCCCGGATTAGCGGGAGGGATCTCCTACAATGAGCAGTTCTTC. This translates into CASSPPGLAGGISYNEQFF. The complete variable domain, with remaining parts taken from reference TRBV18 and TRBJ2-1, reads NAGVMQNPRHLVRRRGQEARLRCSPMKGHSHVYWYRQLPEEGLKFMVYLQKENIIDESGMPKERFSAEFPKEGPSILRIQQVVRGDSAAYFCASSPPGLAGGISYNEQFFGPGTRLTVL.